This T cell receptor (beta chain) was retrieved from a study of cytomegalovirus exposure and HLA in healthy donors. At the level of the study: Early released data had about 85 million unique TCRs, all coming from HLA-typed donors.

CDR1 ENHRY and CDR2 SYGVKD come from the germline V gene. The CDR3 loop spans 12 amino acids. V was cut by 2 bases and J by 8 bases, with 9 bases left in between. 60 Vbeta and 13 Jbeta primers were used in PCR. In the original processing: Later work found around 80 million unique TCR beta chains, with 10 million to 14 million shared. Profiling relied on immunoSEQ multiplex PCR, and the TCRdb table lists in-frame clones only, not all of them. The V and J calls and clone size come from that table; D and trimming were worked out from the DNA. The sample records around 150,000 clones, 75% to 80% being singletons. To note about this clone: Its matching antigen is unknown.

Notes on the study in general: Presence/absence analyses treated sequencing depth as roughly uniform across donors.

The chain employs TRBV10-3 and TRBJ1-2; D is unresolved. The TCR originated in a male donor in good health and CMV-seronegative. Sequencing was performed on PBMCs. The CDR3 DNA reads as TGTGCCATCAGTGAGGCGGGGTACGGCTACACCTTC. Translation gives CAISEAGYGYTF.